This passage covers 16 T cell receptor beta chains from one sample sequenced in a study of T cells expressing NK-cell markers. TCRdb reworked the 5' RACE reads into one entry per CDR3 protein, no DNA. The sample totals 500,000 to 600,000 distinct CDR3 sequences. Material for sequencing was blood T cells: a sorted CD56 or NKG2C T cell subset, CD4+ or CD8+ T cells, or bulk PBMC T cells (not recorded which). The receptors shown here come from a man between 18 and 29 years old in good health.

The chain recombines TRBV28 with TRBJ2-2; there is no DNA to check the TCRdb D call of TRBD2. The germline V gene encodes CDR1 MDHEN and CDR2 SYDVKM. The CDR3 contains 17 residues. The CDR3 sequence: CASSSRVQGPNTGELFF.

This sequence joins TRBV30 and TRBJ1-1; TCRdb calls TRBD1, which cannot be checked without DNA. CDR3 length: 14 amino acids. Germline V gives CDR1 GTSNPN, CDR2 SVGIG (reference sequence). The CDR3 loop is CAGNQGVWDTEAFF.

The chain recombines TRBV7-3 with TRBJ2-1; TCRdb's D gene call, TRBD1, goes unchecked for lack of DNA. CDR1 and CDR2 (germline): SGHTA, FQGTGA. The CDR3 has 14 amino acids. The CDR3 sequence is CASSFTGTSNEQFF.

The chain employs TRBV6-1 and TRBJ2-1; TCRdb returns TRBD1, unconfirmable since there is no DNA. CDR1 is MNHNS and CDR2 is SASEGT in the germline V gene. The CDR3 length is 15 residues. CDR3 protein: CASRGVGAGDNEQFF.

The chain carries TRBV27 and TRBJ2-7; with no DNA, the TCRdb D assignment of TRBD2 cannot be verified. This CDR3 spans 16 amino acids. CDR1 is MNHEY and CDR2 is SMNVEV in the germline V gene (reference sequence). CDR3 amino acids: CASSLSLLAGGLEQYF.

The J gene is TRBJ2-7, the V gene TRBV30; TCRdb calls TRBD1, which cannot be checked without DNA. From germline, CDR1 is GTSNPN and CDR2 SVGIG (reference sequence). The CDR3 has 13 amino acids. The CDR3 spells CAWSAGGSYEQYF.

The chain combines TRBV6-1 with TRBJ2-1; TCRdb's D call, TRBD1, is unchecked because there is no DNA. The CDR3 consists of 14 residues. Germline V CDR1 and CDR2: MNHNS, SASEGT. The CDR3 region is CASSPQTRDNEQFF.

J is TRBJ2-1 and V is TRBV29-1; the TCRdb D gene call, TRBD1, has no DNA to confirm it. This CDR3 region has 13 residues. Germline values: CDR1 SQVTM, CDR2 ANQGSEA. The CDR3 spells CSALAQGYNEQFF.

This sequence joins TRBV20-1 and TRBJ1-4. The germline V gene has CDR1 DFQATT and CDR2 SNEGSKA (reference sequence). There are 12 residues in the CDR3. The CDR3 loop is CSARGVREKLFF.

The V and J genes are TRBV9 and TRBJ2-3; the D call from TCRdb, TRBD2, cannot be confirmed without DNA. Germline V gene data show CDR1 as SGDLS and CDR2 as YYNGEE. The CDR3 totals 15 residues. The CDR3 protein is CASSVGGLITDTQYF.

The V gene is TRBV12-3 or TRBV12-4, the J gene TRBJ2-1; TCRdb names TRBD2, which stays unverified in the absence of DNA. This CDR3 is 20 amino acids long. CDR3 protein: CASSLGPKLAGGPAYNEQFF.

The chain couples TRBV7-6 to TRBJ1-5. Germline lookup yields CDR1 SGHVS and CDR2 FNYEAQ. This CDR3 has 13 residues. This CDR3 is CASSLSQDQPQHF.

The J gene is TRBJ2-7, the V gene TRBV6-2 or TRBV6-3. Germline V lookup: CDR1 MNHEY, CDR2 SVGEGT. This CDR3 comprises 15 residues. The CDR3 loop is CASSYGPPSSYEQYF.

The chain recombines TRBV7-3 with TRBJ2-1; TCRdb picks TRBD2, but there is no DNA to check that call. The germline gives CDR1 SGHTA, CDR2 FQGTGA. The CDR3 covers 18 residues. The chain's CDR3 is CASRLAGGPTKTYNEQFF.

The CDR3 reads CASIGGQGGTEAFF. This rearrangement joins TRBV12-3 or TRBV12-4 to TRBJ1-1; no DNA is available, so the TRBD1 call from TCRdb remains unchecked. This CDR3 comprises 14 residues.

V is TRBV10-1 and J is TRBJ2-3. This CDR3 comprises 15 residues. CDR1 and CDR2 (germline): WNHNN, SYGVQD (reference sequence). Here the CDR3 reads CASSPKAASTDTQYF.